This T cell receptor (beta chain) stems from a study of tumor-infiltrating lymphocytes in primary liver carcinoma. Synthesis of TCR beta cDNA was carried out from 450 to 650 ng total RNA with a constant-region primer. Slightly modified ARM-PCR, run as three nested multiplex PCR rounds, produced the TCR beta libraries. Forward primers for TRBV1-TRBV30 and a C-beta reverse primer served the first two PCR rounds, at around 11 cycles each. TCRdb analysed the multiplex PCR reads with MiXCR anew, one entry per CDR3 protein. The repertoire has around 330,000 distinct CDR3 sequences, about 50% of them found once; the top ten carry about 17%. The CDR3 length is 15 residues. The ends were cut back, 5 bases at V and 4 bases at J, with 14 bases in the middle. Germline-derived CDR1 and CDR2 are SGHAT and FQNNGV. This clonotype was counted many times. Germline DNA was also extracted, while the blood RNA originated from unsorted whole blood.

The sample comprised peripheral blood. J is TRBJ1-4 and V is TRBV11-2, with D perhaps matching TRBD1 (5 bases). This receptor was obtained from a woman aged 30 to 39 with primary liver carcinoma and hepatitis B virus infection. This CDR3 reads CASSRNTGDNEKLFF. CDR3 in DNA: TGTGCCAGCAGCCGAAATACAGGCGATAATGAAAAACTGTTTTTT.